Following are 30 T cell receptor beta chains from one sample sequenced in a study of T cell repertoires in cytomegalovirus infection. Antigen specificity for these receptors is unknown. TCRdb reprocessed the reads with MiXCR, giving one entry per CDR3 protein. The sample yields about 830,000 distinct CDR3 sequences, approximately 32% seen once. Sequenced here: cultured CD8+ T cells from PBMCs, sampled from culture after CMV antigen stimulation. These receptors all come from a human donor in good health (CMV status not recorded). Some clones in this sample may be carry-over from other donors' samples.

This clonotype was detected ten times or more. The chain couples TRBV7-6 to TRBJ2-7; D not resolved. The length of the CDR3 is 14 residues. Germline V lookup: CDR1 SGHVS, CDR2 FNYEAQ. V lost 5 bases and J lost 3, with 14 bases in between. The CDR3 is CASSPDKVFYEQYF. The CDR3 DNA is TGTGCCAGCAGCCCTGACAAGGTTTTCTACGAGCAGTACTTC.

This clonotype was counted a few times. The chain has TRBV10-3 and TRBJ2-1; possible D gene TRBD1, 6 bases. Germline V gives CDR1 ENHRY, CDR2 SYGVKD. This CDR3 comprises 13 residues. The chain's CDR3 is CASYRDGGNEQFF. Here the CDR3 DNA reads TGTGCATCGTACAGGGACGGTGGTAATGAGCAGTTCTTC.

In this sample, this clonotype turned up a few times. J is TRBJ2-4 and V is TRBV6-2 or TRBV6-3, with D perhaps matching TRBD1 (6 bases). CDR3 length: 18 residues. V was shortened by 2 bases and J by 0 bases, with 17 bases between the two germline ends. CDR1 and CDR2 from the germline V gene are MNHEY and SVGEGT. CDR3 DNA: TGTGCCAGCAGTTACCCACACGACCCAGGGGTAGCCAAAAACATTCAGTACTTC. Amino acid sequence: CASSYPHDPGVAKNIQYF.

This clonotype was picked up a small number of times. The V gene is TRBV3-1, the J gene TRBJ2-7; D is perhaps TRBD2 (7 bases). The V gene lost 4 bases and the J gene lost 0 bases, with 13 bases spanning the gap. The CDR3 runs to 15 residues. The V gene's germline CDR1 is LGHDT and CDR2 YNNKEL (reference sequence). The CDR3: CASSPGRGASYEQYV. CDR3 nucleotide sequence: TGTGCCAGCAGCCCAGGCCGGGGGGCCTCCTACGAGCAGTACGTC.

CDR3 sequence: CVSWQGDNYGYTF. The CDR3 nucleotides are TGTGTCTCGTGGCAGGGAGATAACTATGGCTACACCTTC. The rearrangement uses TRBV6-6 and TRBJ1-2; a weak D match, TRBD1 (5 bases). The CDR3 runs to 13 residues. CDR1 is MNHNY and CDR2 is SVGAGI in the germline V gene (reference sequence).

The chain links TRBV24-1 to TRBJ2-1, with D maybe TRBD1 (6 bases). V was cut by 1 base and J by 15 bases, with 18 bases left in between. The CDR3 is 14 residues long. Germline assignment: CDR1 KGHDR and CDR2 SFDVKD. CDR3 sequence (DNA): TGTGCCACCAGTGATTTATCCAGGGGATACGGAGCGTTCTTC. As protein: CATSDLSRGYGAFF.

This clonotype was picked up many times. The rearrangement links TRBV18 to TRBJ1-1; 7 bases are a match to TRBD1. The CDR3 totals 16 residues. Trimming took 3 bases from V and 0 from J; bases not matched to a gene: 7. Germline CDR1 and CDR2: KGHSH and LQKENI. The CDR3 protein is CASSPELQGLNTEAFF. The DNA for the CDR3 is TGTGCCAGCTCACCCGAGTTACAGGGGCTGAACACTGAAGCTTTCTTT.

Many counts were recorded for this clonotype. The gene calls are TRBV7-2 and TRBJ2-1; 10 nucleotides align to TRBD1. The CDR3 covers 16 residues. The germline CDR1 and CDR2 sequences are SGHTA and FQGNSA. The V and J ends lost 1 base and 5 bases, in that order; junction bases with no gene match: 5. The CDR3 sequence is CASSLELTGGNNEQFF. CDR3 bases: TGTGCCAGCAGCTTAGAGCTGACAGGGGGCAACAATGAGCAGTTCTTC. Filled out from reference TRBV7-2 and TRBJ2-1, the complete variable domain reads GAGVSQSPSNKVTEKGKDVELRCDPISGHTALYWYRQSLGQGLEFLIYFQGNSAPDKSGLPSDRFSAERTGGSVSTLTIQRTQQEDSAVYLCASSLELTGGNNEQFFGPGTRLTVL.

This chain joins TRBV7-1 and TRBJ1-2; no firm D call. TRBV7-1 is annotated as an ORF whose role is uncertain. Trimming took 5 bases from V and 4 from J, leaving 20 bases between them. The CDR3 sequence is 16 residues long. The CDR3 DNA sequence: TGTGCCAGCAGCGGAATCGGGCCTTCGGAGAGCTATGGCTACACCTTC. Protein product: CASSGIGPSESYGYTF.

The rearrangement uses TRBV6-8 and TRBJ1-1, with D perhaps TRBD1 (6 bases). Germline CDR1 reads MNHGY; CDR2 reads SAAAGT. The CDR3 spans 15 residues. V was shortened by 2 bases and J by 7 bases, with 17 bases between the two germline ends. The CDR3: CASSYKRGSRSEAFF. The CDR3 DNA sequence: TGTGCCAGCAGTTACAAGAGGGGGAGTAGGAGTGAAGCTTTCTTT.

The gene calls are TRBV7-8 and TRBJ2-3, with D perhaps TRBD1 (6 bases). Trimming stripped 2 bases from V and 4 bases from J, with 13 bases between. The CDR3 runs to 15 residues. Germline CDR1 is SGHVS and CDR2 is FQNEAQ. CDR3 sequence: CASSLFLQGPDTQYF. The CDR3 nucleotides read TGTGCCAGCAGCTTATTTCTACAGGGCCCAGATACGCAGTATTTT.

This clonotype was observed at least ten times. The rearrangement uses TRBV7-2 and TRBJ2-1, with D perhaps TRBD1 (6 bases). V was shortened by 7 bases and J by 3 bases, with 10 bases between the two germline ends. The CDR3 length is 13 residues. Germline V gene sequence: CDR1 SGHTA, CDR2 FQGNSA. CDR3 amino acids: CASTRRGYNEQFF. CDR3 DNA sequence: TGTGCCAGCACGCGCAGGGGCTACAATGAGCAGTTCTTC.

V usage is TRBV5-6 and J usage is TRBJ2-5; D possibly corresponds to TRBD2 (7 bases). V was pared by 4 bases and J by 5 bases, with 18 bases between. This CDR3 has 15 amino acids. Germline V CDR1 and CDR2: SGHDT, YYEEEE. CDR3 bases: TGTGCCAGCAGCGCTCGGGGGGCAGGGGTCGAGACCCAGTACTTC. Translation: CASSARGAGVETQYF.

In this sample, this clonotype turned up a few times. The chain employs TRBV7-9 and TRBJ2-7, with D hard to call. The CDR3 is 12 residues long. V was trimmed by 1 base and J by 7 bases, leaving 8 bases between them. The germline gives CDR1 SEHNR, CDR2 FQNEAQ (reference sequence). CDR3 in amino acids: CASSLGPTEQYV. The CDR3 nucleotides are TGTGCCAGCAGCTTAGGCCCAACGGAGCAGTACGTC.

V and J are TRBV19 and TRBJ2-7, with D perhaps TRBD2 (5 bases). The V gene lost 6 bases and the J gene lost 3 bases, with 15 bases spanning the gap. CDR1 and CDR2 (germline): LNHDA, SQIVND (reference sequence). The CDR3 is made up of 14 amino acids. The CDR3 region has the DNA TGTGCCAGTAGGTTCGATGTCGGGGACTACGAGCAGTACTTC. It is translated as CASRFDVGDYEQYF.

This clonotype was seen more than once but under ten times. The V gene is TRBV27, the J gene TRBJ1-1; D not resolved. This CDR3 contains 14 residues. V was pared by 6 bases and J by 7 bases, with 18 bases between. Germline-derived CDR1 and CDR2 are MNHEY and SMNVEV (reference sequence). This chain's CDR3 is CASSLRVVEGEAFF. In DNA, the CDR3 is TGTGCCAGCAGCTTACGGGTTGTGGAGGGTGAAGCTTTCTTT.

Concerning this clonotype: This may be a read error: a much more frequent sequence differs by one nucleotide. In this CDR3 the conserved last residue, phenylalanine or tryptophan, is missing, so a read error is likely. The rearrangement links TRBV7-2 to TRBJ2-1; TRBD2 aligns across 16 bases. CDR1 is SGHTA, CDR2 FQGNSA, per germline. Trimming cost V 3 bases and J 7 bases; bases outside gene matches: 6. The CDR3 covers 17 residues. CDR3 DNA sequence: TGTGCCAGCAGCTTGGGACTAGCGGGGGGGCTAAGTAATGAGCAGTTCTCC. Protein: CASSLGLAGGLSNEQFS.

The chain is built from TRBV27 and TRBJ2-7; 9 positions agree with TRBD1. The CDR3 loop spans 15 amino acids. Trimming removed 4 bases from V and 3 bases from J; junction bases left unmatched: 7. The V gene's germline CDR1 is MNHEY and CDR2 SMNVEV (reference sequence). CDR3 protein: CASSSYGQGSYEQYF. CDR3 DNA sequence: TGTGCCAGCAGTTCCTATGGACAGGGGAGCTACGAGCAGTACTTC.

This chain connects TRBV3-1 to TRBJ2-7; D gene uncertain. CDR3 size: 14 residues. Trimming cost V 0 bases and J 6 bases, with 12 bases left between them. The germline V gene encodes CDR1 LGHDT and CDR2 YNNKEL (reference sequence). In nucleotides, the CDR3 is TGTGCCAGCAGCCAAGATCGTGCCCCACGCGAGCAGTACTTC. Its translation: CASSQDRAPREQYF.

The chain links TRBV2 to TRBJ2-4; no definite D call. This CDR3 region has 16 residues. The V end lost 1 base, the J end lost 2 bases, and 12 bases lay between the germline ends. The germline V gene encodes CDR1 SNHLY and CDR2 FYNNEI. In nucleotides, the CDR3 is TGTGCCAGCAGTGAAGTCGGGCAGAAGCCCAAAAACATTCAGTACTTC. Its translation: CASSEVGQKPKNIQYF.

The chain recombines TRBV6-5 with TRBJ1-1; maybe TRBD1 (5 bases). Germline assignment: CDR1 MNHEY and CDR2 SVGAGI. Trimming shortened V by 6 bases and J by 3 bases, and 11 bases separated the two germline ends. There are 13 residues in the CDR3. The CDR3 here is CASSIWGYTEAFF. The CDR3 region has the DNA TGTGCCAGCAGCATCTGGGGGTACACTGAAGCTTTCTTT.

The chain has TRBV4-1 and TRBJ1-4; no clear D. The CDR3 has 16 amino acids. CDR1 MGHRA and CDR2 YSYEKL come from the germline V gene. Trimming pared 2 bases from V and 8 bases from J, leaving 18 bases between. CDR3 in amino acids: CASSQFPWAKQEKLFF. The DNA for the CDR3 is TGCGCCAGCAGCCAATTCCCGTGGGCCAAGCAGGAAAAACTGTTTTTT.

The rearrangement links TRBV6-2 or TRBV6-3 to TRBJ1-5; D is unclear. The CDR3 contains 15 residues. Germline CDR1 and CDR2: MNHEY and SVGEGT. V was clipped by 0 bases and J by 7 bases, with 13 bases between them. CDR3 nucleotide sequence: TGTGCCAGCAGTTACTCGAAGAAGGACGGGCAGCCCCAGCATTTT. Amino acid sequence: CASSYSKKDGQPQHF.

In its sample, this clonotype was seen a few times. V gene TRBV27 combines with J gene TRBJ2-3; 7 nucleotides match TRBD2. J lost 6 bases, V lost 5 bases, and 11 bases had no gene match. CDR3 size: 15 residues. Germline V CDR1 and CDR2: MNHEY, SMNVEV (reference sequence). The CDR3 DNA reads TGTGCCAGCAGTGCTGGGACTACTTCAGGGGATACGCAGTATTTT. This encodes CASSAGTTSGDTQYF.

This rearrangement joins TRBV6-6 to TRBJ1-1; D uncertain. The germline V and J ends were trimmed by 6 bases and 4 bases, with 12 bases remaining between them. Germline V gene sequence: CDR1 MNHNY, CDR2 SVGAGI (reference sequence). The CDR3 is 13 residues long. The CDR3 loop is CASRGTWPTEAFF. The CDR3 DNA follows: TGTGCCAGCAGGGGTACATGGCCCACTGAAGCTTTCTTT.

With respect to this clonotype: Sequence at one end of the junction differs from germline and may be a read error. The chain joins TRBV4-1 to TRBJ1-3; D is unclear. From germline, CDR1 is MGHRA and CDR2 YSYEKL. The CDR3 covers 15 residues. This CDR3 reads CASSQADASGNTIYF. The CDR3, as DNA: TGCGCCAGCAGCCAAGCGGACGCCTCTGGAAATACCATATATTTT.

The chain is built from TRBV9 and TRBJ2-1, with 10 bases that match TRBD2. Germline V gene sequence: CDR1 SGDLS, CDR2 YYNGEE. After removal of 0 bases from V and 0 bases from J, the junction contained 9 bases not matched to a gene. The CDR3 contains 19 residues. DNA of the CDR3: TGTGCCAGCAGCGTAGGGGGAGGTAGCGGGGGGAGCTCCTACAATGAGCAGTTCTTC. Encoded protein: CASSVGGGSGGSSYNEQFF.

CDR3 protein: CSAHRGGAGELFF. The CDR3 coding sequence is TGCAGCGCCCATAGGGGGGGGGCCGGGGAGCTGTTTTTT. This chain connects TRBV29-1 to TRBJ2-2; weak D call: TRBD2 (7 bases). Deletions cut 7 bases from V and 6 bases from J, with 15 bases between. The CDR3 consists of 13 residues. Germline V lookup: CDR1 SQVTM, CDR2 ANQGSEA.

The V call is TRBV2, the J call TRBJ1-1; a possible D gene is TRBD1 (6 bases). The germline CDR1 and CDR2 sequences are SNHLY and FYNNEI. Trimming cost V 6 bases and J 1 base, with 12 bases left between them. CDR3 length: 14 residues. CDR3 loop: CASRVQGSNTEAFF. The CDR3 DNA reads TGTGCCAGCAGGGTACAGGGTTCGAACACTGAAGCTTTCTTT.

V usage is TRBV7-2 and J usage is TRBJ1-2, with D uncertain. The CDR3 length is 13 residues. Germline values: CDR1 SGHTA, CDR2 FQGNSA. V was trimmed by 5 bases and J by 0 bases, leaving 7 bases between them. The CDR3 bases are TGTGCCAGCAGCCCAGCCCCTAACTATGGCTACACCTTC. Encoded protein: CASSPAPNYGYTF.